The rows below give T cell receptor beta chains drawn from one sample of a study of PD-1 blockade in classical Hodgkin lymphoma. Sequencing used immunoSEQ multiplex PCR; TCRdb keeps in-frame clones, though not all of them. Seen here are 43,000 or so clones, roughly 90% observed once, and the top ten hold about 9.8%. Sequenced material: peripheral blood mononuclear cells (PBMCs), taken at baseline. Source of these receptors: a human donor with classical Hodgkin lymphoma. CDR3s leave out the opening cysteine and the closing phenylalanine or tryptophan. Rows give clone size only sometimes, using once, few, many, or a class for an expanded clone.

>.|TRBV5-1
ASSTNDRATGELF
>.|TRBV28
ASSWQQGALGFEKLF
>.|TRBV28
ASSSVGTVSYEQY
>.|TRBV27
ARRGCLLYEQY
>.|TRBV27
ASSTYRGSGANVLT
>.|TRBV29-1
SVEDGNRVTHEQY
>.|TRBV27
ASRGMGTGELF
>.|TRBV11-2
ASSLIIGAGVETQY
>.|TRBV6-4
ASSDRREASRSQETQY
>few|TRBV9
ASSVKDRAQETQY
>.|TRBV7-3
ASSEGQGGSDTQY
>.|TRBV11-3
ASSLVLGTSARNEQF
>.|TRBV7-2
ASSLGLGQGSYEQY
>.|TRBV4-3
ASSQIGGETQY
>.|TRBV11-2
ASSLEASGGYEQF
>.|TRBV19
ASSIRQGYGGELF
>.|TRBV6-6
ASSSGLAGGGEQF
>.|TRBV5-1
ASSLEGQGTYGYT
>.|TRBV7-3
ASSSLTDDTQY
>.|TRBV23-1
ASSQSSREEF
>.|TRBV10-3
ATESTGGRAYEQY
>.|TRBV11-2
ASRRNRGRNEQF
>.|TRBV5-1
ASSLARGVNYGYT
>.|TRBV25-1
ASTGTTYGYT
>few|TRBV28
ASSRTNRDILGYGYT
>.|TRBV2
ASKGALSTDTQY
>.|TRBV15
GTSGGRNSYEQY
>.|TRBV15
ATSKVREAGYEQY
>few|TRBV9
ASTLWLEQF
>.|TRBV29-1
SVAVGFTGELF
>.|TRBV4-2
ASSAIVGLGLSGNTIY
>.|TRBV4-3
ASSTTPAGGQNEQF
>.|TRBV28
ASREAGSNTGELF
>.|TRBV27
ASSSGTLSTDTQY